Listed below are T cell receptor beta chains from one sample, sequenced in a study of blood T cell repertoires in COVID-19. Profiling relied on immunoSEQ multiplex PCR, and the TCRdb table lists in-frame clones only, not all of them. The table includes roughly 84,000 clones, around four fifths detected once. The specimen was peripheral blood. The receptor set was obtained from a man older than 75 with active or convalescent COVID-19. The CDR3 runs from the conserved cysteine through the conserved F or W. The size entry is marked missing in some rows and otherwise reads once, few, many or a size class.

TRBV3-1/TRBV3-2	-	TRBJ2-1	CASSQRVSGRADEQFF
TRBV18	-	TRBJ2-5	CASSLGQGETQYF
TRBV24-1	-	TRBJ2-1	CATQLADNEQFF
TRBV4-1	-	TRBJ1-2	CASSQAPQNYGYTF
TRBV2	once	TRBJ2-1	CASSPDNAYNEQFF
TRBV5-1	-	TRBJ1-1	CASSLEEAVNTEAFF
TRBV19	once	TRBJ1-1	CASTGFSEAFF
TRBV27	-	TRBJ2-1	CASSLSRTGASILPTTSLYNEQFF
TRBV11-3	-	TRBJ1-1	CASSLILADEAFF
TRBV5-8	-	TRBJ2-2	CASSSWGEELFF
TRBV10-2	-	TRBJ1-5	CASSESRQGAGNQPQHF
TRBV11-2	once	TRBJ2-6	CASSYRGAGANVLTF
TRBV5-1	-	TRBJ1-4	CASSLEAQSEKLFF
TRBV16	-	TRBJ1-2	CASSELARTNYGYTF
TRBV6-1	-	TRBJ2-5	CASSDGTGRKTQYF
TRBV5-8	-	TRBJ2-3	CASSLEGQTDTQYF
TRBV28	once	TRBJ2-1	CASSYLNSNEQFF
TRBV5-1	-	TRBJ2-1	CASSLGRGGANEQFF
TRBV12-3/TRBV12-4	-	TRBJ1-5	CASSLGQQPQHF
TRBV29-1	-	TRBJ1-1	CSGRRQGTEAFF
TRBV9	-	TRBJ2-1	CASNTLGEIEQFF
TRBV5-1	-	TRBJ2-5	CASSLGTNQETQYF